A single sample is the source of the 14 T cell receptor beta chains below, sequenced in a study of blood T cells in healthy people across ages. Alongside a J-beta primer mix, a sample-barcoded 5' primer served in a second PCR lasting roughly 7 to 12 cycles. TCRdb analysed the 5' RACE reads with MiXCR anew, one entry per CDR3 protein. The sample contains 800,000 to 1,300,000 distinct CDR3 sequences, roughly 24% of which appear only once. These same records also appear under a second study, on T cells of mothers and their children.

Specimen: blood. The source of these receptors is a girl aged 2-10 years in good health.

The chain carries TRBV25-1 and TRBJ2-7, with D tentatively TRBD2 (5 bases). Looked up from germline, CDR1 is MGHDK and CDR2 is SYGVNS. The germline V and J ends were trimmed by 4 bases and 0 bases, with 10 bases remaining between them. This CDR3 region has 14 residues. The CDR3 here is CASSGPGSSYEQYF. DNA for the CDR3: TGTGCCAGCAGTGGTCCGGGGAGCTCCTACGAGCAGTACTTC.

J is TRBJ2-2 and V is TRBV11-2; the match to TRBD2 covers 9 bases. This CDR3 spans 14 amino acids. CDR1 is SGHAT and CDR2 is FQNNGV in the germline V gene. With V trimmed by 5 bases and J by 7 bases, 5 bases remained unmatched. The CDR3 DNA is TGTGCCAGCAGCGCTAGCGGGAAAGGCGGGGAGCTGTTTTTT. Translated: CASSASGKGGELFF. The variable domain in full, completed from reference TRBV11-2 and TRBJ2-2, reads EAGVAQSPRYKIIEKRQSVAFWCNPISGHATLYWYQQILGQGPKLLIQFQNNGVVDDSQLPKDRFSAERLKGVDSTLKIQPAKLEDSAVYLCASSASGKGGELFFGEGSRLTVL.

This clonotype has a handful of counts. V and J are TRBV28 and TRBJ2-7; D possibly corresponds to TRBD1 (5 bases). The V gene's germline CDR1 is MDHEN and CDR2 SYDVKM. This CDR3 region has 11 residues. V lost 8 bases and J lost 3, with 8 bases in between. CDR3 loop: CASGASYEQYF. CDR3 sequence (DNA): TGTGCCAGCGGGGCAAGCTACGAGCAGTACTTC.

The gene calls are TRBV12-3 or TRBV12-4 and TRBJ2-7, with D perhaps TRBD1 or TRBD2 (5 bases each). V was cut by 3 bases and J by 1 base, with 19 bases left in between. This CDR3 region has 17 residues. DNA for the CDR3: TGTGCCAGCAGTTTCCGGGGCGTCAGGGTCCTTTCCTACGAGCAGTACTTC. It specifies CASSFRGVRVLSYEQYF.

This chain connects TRBV14 to TRBJ2-1; D is undetermined. Germline V gene data show CDR1 as SGHDN and CDR2 as FVKESK. V lost 3 bases and J lost 0, with 6 bases in between. CDR3 length: 14 amino acids. CDR3 sequence: CASSHRNSYNEQFF. Here the CDR3 DNA reads TGTGCCAGCAGCCACCGGAACTCCTACAATGAGCAGTTCTTC.

The genes are TRBV28 and TRBJ2-5; the match to TRBD1 covers 10 bases. The DNA end favors TRBJ2-1, so the J call may be wrong. The CDR3 contains 15 residues. CDR1 is MDHEN, CDR2 SYDVKM, per germline. The CDR3 DNA follows: TGTGCCAGCAGTTCCCCCGGGACAGGGGCTGGCGAGCAGTTCTTC. Amino acids: CASSSPGTGAGEQFF.

This clonotype has more than one count but fewer than ten. The chain carries TRBV28 and TRBJ2-2, with TRBD1 as a possible D gene (6 bases). Germline V gene data show CDR1 as MDHEN and CDR2 as SYDVKM. With 6 bases removed from V and 6 bases from J, the gap between germline ends came to 17 bases. The CDR3 totals 15 residues. The CDR3 spells CASRSQGVGAGELFF. CDR3 coding DNA: TGTGCCAGCAGGTCACAGGGAGTAGGCGCCGGGGAGCTGTTTTTT.

This clonotype was picked up a small number of times. The rearrangement uses TRBV5-1 and TRBJ1-4, with D unresolved. V lost 0 bases, J lost 0 bases, and 12 bases lay in between. The CDR3 is made up of 17 amino acids. Germline assignment: CDR1 SGHRS and CDR2 YFSETQ. CDR3 sequence reads: CASSLAEGPATNEKLFF. CDR3 bases: TGCGCCAGCAGCTTGGCCGAGGGTCCTGCAACTAATGAAAAACTGTTTTTT.

Notes on this clonotype: Germline and junction disagree at one end, which may indicate a read error. V is TRBV7-2 and J is TRBJ2-1; D is ambiguous. The CDR3 length is 12 residues. CDR1 SGHTA and CDR2 FQGNSA come from the germline V gene. The CDR3 region has the DNA TGTGCCAGCAGCTTAGCTGGGAATGAGCGGTTCTTC. It codes for CASSLAGNERFF.

The chain employs TRBV9 and TRBJ2-5; 8 nucleotides agree with TRBD1. Looked up from germline, CDR1 is SGDLS and CDR2 is YYNGEE. V was clipped by 2 bases and J by 5 bases; unmatched bases: 11. The CDR3 totals 16 residues. Written as DNA, the CDR3 is TGTGCCAGCAGCGTTTTCGGGACAGGAATTATGGAGACCCAGTACTTC. It translates to CASSVFGTGIMETQYF.

This clonotype has only a few counts. The V gene is TRBV7-3, the J gene TRBJ2-1, with 8 bases lining up with TRBD2. The CDR3 runs 14 residues. Germline V gene sequence: CDR1 SGHTA, CDR2 FQGTGA. J gave up 6 bases and V 5 bases, and 6 bases lay outside the gene matches. Here the CDR3 DNA reads TGTGCCAGCAGCCCCGGGGGGGGATTCAATGAGCAGTTCTTC. It specifies CASSPGGGFNEQFF.

V is TRBV20-1 and J is TRBJ2-7, with D perhaps matching TRBD1 or TRBD2 (5 bases each). The germline V gene has CDR1 DFQATT and CDR2 SNEGSKA (reference sequence). This CDR3 is built from 15 residues. Trimming stripped 0 bases from V and 3 bases from J, with 15 bases between. The CDR3 region is CSARDGTGGLYEQYF. For the CDR3, the DNA is TGCAGTGCTAGAGATGGCACAGGCGGGCTCTACGAGCAGTACTTC.

V usage is TRBV29-1 and J usage is TRBJ2-1; D not certain. Germline V gene lookup returns CDR1 SQVTM and CDR2 ANQGSEA. V lost 6 bases and J 9 bases, leaving 9 bases between the germline ends. CDR3 length equals 10 residues. CDR3 loop: CSVITREQFF. The CDR3 bases are TGCAGCGTCATAACACGTGAGCAGTTCTTC.

This clonotype showed up just a few times. The chain combines TRBV7-2 with TRBJ1-4; TRBD1 is a possible D gene (5 bases). Germline V gives CDR1 SGHTA, CDR2 FQGNSA. There are 13 residues in the CDR3. Between the trimmed V and J ends, which lost 1 base and 12 bases, there was a span of 12 bases. The CDR3: CASSLVPPGQLFF. Written as DNA, the CDR3 is TGTGCCAGCAGCTTAGTGCCTCCAGGGCAACTGTTTTTT.